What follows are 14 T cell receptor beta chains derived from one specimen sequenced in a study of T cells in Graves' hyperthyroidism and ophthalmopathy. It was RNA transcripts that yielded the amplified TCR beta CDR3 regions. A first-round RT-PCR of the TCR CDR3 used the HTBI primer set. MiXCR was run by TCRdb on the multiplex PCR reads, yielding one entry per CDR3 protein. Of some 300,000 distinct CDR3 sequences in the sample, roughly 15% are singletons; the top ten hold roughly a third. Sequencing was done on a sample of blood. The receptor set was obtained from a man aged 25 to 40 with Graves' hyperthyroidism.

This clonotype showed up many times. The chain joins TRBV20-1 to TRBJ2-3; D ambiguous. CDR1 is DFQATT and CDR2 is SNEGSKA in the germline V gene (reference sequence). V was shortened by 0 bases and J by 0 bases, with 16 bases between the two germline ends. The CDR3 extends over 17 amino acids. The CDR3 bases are TGCAGTGCTAGAGATCGCCCCTGGGTCGGGAGCACAGATACGCAGTATTTT. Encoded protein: CSARDRPWVGSTDTQYF.

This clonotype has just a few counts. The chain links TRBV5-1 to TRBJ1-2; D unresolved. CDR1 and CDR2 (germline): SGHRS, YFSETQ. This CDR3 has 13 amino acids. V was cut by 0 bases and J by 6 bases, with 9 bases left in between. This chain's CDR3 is CASSLAPRDGYTF. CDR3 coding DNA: TGCGCCAGCAGCTTGGCCCCAAGGGATGGCTACACCTTC.

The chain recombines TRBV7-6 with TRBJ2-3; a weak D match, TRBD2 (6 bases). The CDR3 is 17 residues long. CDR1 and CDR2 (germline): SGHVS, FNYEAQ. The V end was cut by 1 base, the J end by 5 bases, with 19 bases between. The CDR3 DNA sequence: TGTGCCAGCAGCTTAGGGCTCCAAGCGGGCCGAAGAGATACGCAGTATTTT. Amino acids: CASSLGLQAGRRDTQYF.

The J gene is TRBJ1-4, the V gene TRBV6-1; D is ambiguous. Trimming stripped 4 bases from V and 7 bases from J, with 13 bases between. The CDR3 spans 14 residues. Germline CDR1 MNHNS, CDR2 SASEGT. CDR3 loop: CASSAGGRGEKLFF. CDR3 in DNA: TGTGCCAGCAGTGCAGGCGGTCGGGGTGAAAAACTGTTTTTT.

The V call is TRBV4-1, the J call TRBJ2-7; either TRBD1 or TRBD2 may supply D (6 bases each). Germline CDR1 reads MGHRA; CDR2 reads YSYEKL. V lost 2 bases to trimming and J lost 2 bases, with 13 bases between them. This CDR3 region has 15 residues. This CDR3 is CASSQPGGGTYEQYF. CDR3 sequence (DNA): TGCGCCAGCAGCCAACCCGGAGGGGGTACCTACGAGCAGTACTTC.

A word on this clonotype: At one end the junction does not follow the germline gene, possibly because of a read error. The CDR3 region has the DNA TGTGCCAGCAGCTTGGTCCGACTAGCGGGCTACAATGGGCAGTTCTTC. This codes for CASSLVRLAGYNGQFF. The chain recombines TRBV5-4 with TRBJ2-1, with 10 bases identical to TRBD2. This CDR3 is built from 16 residues. Per the germline V gene, CDR1 is SGHNT and CDR2 is YYREEE (reference sequence).

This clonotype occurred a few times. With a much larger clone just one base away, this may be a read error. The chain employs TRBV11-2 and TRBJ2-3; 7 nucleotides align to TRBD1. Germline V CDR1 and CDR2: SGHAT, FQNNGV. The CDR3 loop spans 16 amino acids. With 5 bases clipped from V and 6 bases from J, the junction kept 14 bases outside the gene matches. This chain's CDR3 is CASSPLWGQPFDTQYF. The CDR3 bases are TGTGCCAGCAGCCCCCTTTGGGGACAGCCATTCGATACGCAGTATTTT.

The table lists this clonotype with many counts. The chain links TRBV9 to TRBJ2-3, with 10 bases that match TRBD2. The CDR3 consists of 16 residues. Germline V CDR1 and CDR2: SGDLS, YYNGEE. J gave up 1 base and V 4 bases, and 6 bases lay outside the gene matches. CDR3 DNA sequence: TGTGCCAGCAGCCCCCGGCTAGCGGGGGGCACAGATACGCAGTATTTT. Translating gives CASSPRLAGGTDTQYF.

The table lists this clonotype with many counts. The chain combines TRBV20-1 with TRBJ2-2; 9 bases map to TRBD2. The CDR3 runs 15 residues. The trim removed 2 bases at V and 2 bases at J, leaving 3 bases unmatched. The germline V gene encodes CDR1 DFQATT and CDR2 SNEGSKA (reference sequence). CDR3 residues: CSARRLAANTGELFF. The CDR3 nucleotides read TGCAGTGCTAGAAGACTAGCGGCAAACACCGGGGAGCTGTTTTTT.

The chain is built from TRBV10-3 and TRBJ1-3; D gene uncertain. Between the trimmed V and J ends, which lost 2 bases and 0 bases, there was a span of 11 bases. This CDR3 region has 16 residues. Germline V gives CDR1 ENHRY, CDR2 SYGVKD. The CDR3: CAISEGRLVSGNTIYF. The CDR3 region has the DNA TGTGCCATCAGTGAGGGCAGGCTGGTCTCTGGAAACACCATATATTTT.

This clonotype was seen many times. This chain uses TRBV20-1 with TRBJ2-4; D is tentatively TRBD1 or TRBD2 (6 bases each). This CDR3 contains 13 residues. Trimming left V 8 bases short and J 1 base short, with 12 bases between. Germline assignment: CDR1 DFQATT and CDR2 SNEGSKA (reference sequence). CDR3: CSQGSGAKNIQYF. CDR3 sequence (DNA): TGCAGTCAGGGGAGCGGGGCCAAAAACATTCAGTACTTC.

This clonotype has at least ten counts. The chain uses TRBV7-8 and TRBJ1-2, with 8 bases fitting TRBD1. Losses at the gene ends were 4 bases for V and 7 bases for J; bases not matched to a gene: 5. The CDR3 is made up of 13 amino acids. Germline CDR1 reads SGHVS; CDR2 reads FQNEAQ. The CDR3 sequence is CASSSRTGFGYTF. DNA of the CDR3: TGTGCCAGCAGCTCCCGGACAGGGTTTGGCTACACCTTC. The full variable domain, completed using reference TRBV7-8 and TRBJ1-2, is GAGVSQSPRYKVAKRGQDVALRCDPISGHVSLFWYQQALGQGPEFLTYFQNEAQLDKSGLPSDRFFAERPEGSVSTLKIQRTQQEDSAVYLCASSSRTGFGYTFGSGTRLTVV.

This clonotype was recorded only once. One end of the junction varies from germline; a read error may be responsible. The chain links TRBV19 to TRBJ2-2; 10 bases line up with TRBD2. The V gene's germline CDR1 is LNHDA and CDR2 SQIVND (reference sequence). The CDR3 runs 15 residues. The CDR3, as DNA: TGTGCCAGTCGAAACCTAGCGGGAGTAACCGAGGAGCTGTTTTTT. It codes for CASRNLAGVTEELFF. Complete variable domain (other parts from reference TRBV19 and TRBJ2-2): DGGITQSPKYLFRKEGQNVTLSCEQNLNHDAMYWYRQDPGQGLRLIYYSQIVNDFQKGDIAEGYSVSREKKESFPLTVTSAQKNPTAFYLCASRNLAGVTEELFFGEGSRLTVL.

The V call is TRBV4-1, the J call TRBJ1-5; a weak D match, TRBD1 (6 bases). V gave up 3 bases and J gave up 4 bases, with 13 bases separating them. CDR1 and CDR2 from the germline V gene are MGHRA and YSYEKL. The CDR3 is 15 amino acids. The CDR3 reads CASSQYRVGNQPQHF. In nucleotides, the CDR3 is TGCGCCAGCAGCCAGTACAGGGTGGGGAATCAGCCCCAGCATTTT.